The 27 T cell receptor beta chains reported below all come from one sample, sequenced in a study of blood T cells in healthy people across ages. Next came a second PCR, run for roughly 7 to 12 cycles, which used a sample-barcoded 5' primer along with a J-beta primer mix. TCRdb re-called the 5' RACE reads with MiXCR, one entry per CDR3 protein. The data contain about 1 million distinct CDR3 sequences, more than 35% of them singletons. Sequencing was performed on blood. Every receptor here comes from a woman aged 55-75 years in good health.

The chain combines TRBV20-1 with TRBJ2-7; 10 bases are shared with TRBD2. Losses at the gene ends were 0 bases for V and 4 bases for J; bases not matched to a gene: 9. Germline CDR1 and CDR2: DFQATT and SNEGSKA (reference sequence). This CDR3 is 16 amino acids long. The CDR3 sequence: CSARDSSGRAEYEQYF. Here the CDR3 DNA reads TGCAGTGCTAGAGATTCGAGCGGGAGGGCCGAATACGAGCAGTACTTC.

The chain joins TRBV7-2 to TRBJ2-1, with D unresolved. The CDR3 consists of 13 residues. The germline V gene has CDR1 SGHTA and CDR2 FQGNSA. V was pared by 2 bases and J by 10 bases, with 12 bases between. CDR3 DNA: TGTGCCAGCAGCTTACCCGTCCGCCAGGAGCAGTTCTTC. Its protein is CASSLPVRQEQFF.

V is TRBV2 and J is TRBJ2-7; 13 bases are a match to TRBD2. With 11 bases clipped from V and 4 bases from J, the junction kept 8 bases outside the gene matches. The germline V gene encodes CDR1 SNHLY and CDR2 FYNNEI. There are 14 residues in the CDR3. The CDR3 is CAGHWTSGRYEQYF. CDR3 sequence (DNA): TGTGCCGGCCACTGGACTAGCGGGAGATACGAGCAGTACTTC.

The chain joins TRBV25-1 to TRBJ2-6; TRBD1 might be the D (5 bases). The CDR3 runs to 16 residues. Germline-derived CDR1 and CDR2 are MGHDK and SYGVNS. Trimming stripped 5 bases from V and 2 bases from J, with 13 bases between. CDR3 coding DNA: TGTGCCAGCAGTCAGAAGGGGCTCCCTGGGGCCAACGTCCTGACTTTC. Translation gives CASSQKGLPGANVLTF. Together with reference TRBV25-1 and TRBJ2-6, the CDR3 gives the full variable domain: EADIYQTPRYLVIGTGKKITLECSQTMGHDKMYWYQQDPGMELHLIHYSYGVNSTEKGDLSSESTVSRIRTEHFPLTLESARPSHTSQYLCASSQKGLPGANVLTFGAGSRLTVL.

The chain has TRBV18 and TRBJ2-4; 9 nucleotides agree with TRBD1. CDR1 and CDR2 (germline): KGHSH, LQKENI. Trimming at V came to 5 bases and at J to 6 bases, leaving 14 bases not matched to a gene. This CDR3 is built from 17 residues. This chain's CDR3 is CASSEISPGQGGNIQYF. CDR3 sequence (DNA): TGTGCCAGCTCAGAAATATCACCGGGACAGGGAGGAAACATTCAGTACTTC. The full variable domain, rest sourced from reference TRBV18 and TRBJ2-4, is NAGVMQNPRHLVRRRGQEARLRCSPMKGHSHVYWYRQLPEEGLKFMVYLQKENIIDESGMPKERFSAEFPKEGPSILRIQQVVRGDSAAYFCASSEISPGQGGNIQYFGAGTRLSVL.

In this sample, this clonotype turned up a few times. The CDR3 protein is CASGARSGRAYEQYF. CDR3 in DNA: TGTGCCAGCGGAGCCCGAAGCGGGAGGGCCTACGAGCAGTACTTC. This chain connects TRBV7-9 to TRBJ2-7, with 10 positions matching TRBD2. The CDR3 is 15 residues long. The V gene's germline CDR1 is SEHNR and CDR2 FQNEAQ (reference sequence). V was clipped by 8 bases and J by 2 bases; unmatched bases: 9.

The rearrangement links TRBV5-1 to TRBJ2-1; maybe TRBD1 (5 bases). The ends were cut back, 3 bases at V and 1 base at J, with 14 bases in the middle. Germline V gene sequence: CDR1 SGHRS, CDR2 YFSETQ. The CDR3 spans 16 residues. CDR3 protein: CASSWRGADSYNEQFF. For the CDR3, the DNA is TGCGCCAGCAGCTGGCGTGGGGCGGATTCCTACAATGAGCAGTTCTTC.

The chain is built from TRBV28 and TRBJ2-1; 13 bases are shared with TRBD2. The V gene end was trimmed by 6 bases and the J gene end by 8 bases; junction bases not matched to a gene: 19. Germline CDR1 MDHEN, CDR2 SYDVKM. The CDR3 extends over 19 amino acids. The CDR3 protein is CASSNRELKTSGRLHEQFF. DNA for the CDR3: TGTGCCAGCAGCAATCGCGAACTGAAGACTAGCGGGAGGCTCCATGAGCAGTTCTTC. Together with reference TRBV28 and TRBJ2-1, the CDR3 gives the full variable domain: DVKVTQSSRYLVKRTGEKVFLECVQDMDHENMFWYRQDPGLGLRLIYFSYDVKMKEKGDIPEGYSVSREKKERFSLILESASTNQTSMYLCASSNRELKTSGRLHEQFFGPGTRLTVL.

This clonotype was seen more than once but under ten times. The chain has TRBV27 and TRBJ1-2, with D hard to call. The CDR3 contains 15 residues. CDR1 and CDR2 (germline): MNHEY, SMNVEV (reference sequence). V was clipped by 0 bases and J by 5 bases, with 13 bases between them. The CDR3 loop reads CASSLSTSLRYGYTF. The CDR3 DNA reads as TGTGCCAGCAGTTTATCGACGTCGCTTCGATATGGCTACACCTTC.

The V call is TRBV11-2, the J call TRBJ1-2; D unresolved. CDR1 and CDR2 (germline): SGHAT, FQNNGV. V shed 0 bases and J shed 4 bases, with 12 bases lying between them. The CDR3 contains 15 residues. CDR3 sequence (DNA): TGTGCCAGCAGCTTAGAGGCCAGGCAGAGCTATGGCTACACCTTC. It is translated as CASSLEARQSYGYTF.

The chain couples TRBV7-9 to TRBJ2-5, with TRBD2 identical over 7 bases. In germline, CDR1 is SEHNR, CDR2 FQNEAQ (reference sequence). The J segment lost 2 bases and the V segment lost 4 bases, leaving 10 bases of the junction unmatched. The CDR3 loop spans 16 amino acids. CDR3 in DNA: TGTGCCAGCAGCTCGGGGGGACTGGGAAAGCAAGAGACCCAGTACTTC. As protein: CASSSGGLGKQETQYF.

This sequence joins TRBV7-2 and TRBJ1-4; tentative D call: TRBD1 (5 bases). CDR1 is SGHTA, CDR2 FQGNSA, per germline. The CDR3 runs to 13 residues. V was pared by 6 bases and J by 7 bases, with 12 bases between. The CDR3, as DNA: TGTGCCAGCAGAAATACAGGAGGTGAAAAACTGTTTTTT. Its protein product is CASRNTGGEKLFF.

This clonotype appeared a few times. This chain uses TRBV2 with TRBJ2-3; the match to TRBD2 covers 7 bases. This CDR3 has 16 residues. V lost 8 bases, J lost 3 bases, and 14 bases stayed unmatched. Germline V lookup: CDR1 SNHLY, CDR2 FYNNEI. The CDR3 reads CASRRLARGSTDTQYF. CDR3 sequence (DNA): TGTGCCAGCCGTAGACTAGCAAGAGGGAGTACAGATACGCAGTATTTT.

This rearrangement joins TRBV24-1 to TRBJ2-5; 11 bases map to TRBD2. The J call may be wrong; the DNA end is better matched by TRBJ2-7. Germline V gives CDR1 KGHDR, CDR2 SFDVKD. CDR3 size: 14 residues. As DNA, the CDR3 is TGTGCCGCGAAACTTAGCGGGAGGGCCCACGAGCAGTACTTC. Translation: CAAKLSGRAHEQYF.

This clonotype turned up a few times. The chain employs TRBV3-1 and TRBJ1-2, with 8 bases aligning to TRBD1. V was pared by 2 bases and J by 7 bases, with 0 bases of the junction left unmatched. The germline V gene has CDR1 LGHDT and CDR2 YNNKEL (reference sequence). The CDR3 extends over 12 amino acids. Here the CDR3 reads CASSQTGGGYTF. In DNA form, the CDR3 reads TGTGCCAGCAGCCAAACAGGGGGTGGCTACACCTTC.

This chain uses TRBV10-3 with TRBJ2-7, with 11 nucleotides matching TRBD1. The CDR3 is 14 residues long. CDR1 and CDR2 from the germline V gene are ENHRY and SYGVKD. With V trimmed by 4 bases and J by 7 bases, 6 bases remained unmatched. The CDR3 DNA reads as TGTGCCATCAGTGTGGACAGGGGGCCCTCGGAGCAGTACTTC. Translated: CAISVDRGPSEQYF.

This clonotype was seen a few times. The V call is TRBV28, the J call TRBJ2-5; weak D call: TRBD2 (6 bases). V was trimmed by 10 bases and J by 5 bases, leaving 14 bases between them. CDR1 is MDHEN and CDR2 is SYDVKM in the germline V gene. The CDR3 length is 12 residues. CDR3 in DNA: TGTGCCACCATGGGACTTGGGGAGACCCAGTACTTC. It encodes CATMGLGETQYF.

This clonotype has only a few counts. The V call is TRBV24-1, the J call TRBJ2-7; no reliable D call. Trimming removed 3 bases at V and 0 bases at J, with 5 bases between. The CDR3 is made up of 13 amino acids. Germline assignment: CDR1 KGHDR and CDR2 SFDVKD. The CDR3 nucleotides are TGTGCCACCAGTGATCCCCCCTCCTACGAGCAGTACTTC. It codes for CATSDPPSYEQYF.

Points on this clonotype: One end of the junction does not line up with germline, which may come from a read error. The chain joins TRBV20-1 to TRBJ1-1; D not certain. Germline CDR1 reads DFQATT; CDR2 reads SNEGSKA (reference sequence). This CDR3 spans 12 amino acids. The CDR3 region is CGALPMNTEAFF. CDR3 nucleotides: TGCGGTGCTCTTCCCATGAACACTGAAGCTTTCTTT.

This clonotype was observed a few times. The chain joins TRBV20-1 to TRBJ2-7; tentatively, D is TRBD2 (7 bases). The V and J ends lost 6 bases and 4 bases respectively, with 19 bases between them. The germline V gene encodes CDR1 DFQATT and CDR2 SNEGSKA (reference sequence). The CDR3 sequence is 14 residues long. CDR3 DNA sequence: TGCAGTGCCCTCCGGGGGGCCAGTTTGTACGAGCAGTACTTC. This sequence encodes CSALRGASLYEQYF.

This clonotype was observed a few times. The chain's CDR3 is CASISGQGGEQYF. CDR3 DNA: TGTGCCAGCATTTCAGGACAGGGAGGCGAGCAGTACTTC. The chain joins TRBV27 to TRBJ2-7, with 8 bases aligning to TRBD1. CDR3 length: 13 amino acids. The V segment lost 7 bases and the J segment 6 bases; nucleotides outside the gene matches: 8. The V gene's germline CDR1 is MNHEY and CDR2 SMNVEV (reference sequence).

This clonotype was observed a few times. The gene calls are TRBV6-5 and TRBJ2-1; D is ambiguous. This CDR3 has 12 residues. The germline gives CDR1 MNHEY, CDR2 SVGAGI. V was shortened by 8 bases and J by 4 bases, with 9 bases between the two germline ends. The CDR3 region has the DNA TGTGCCAGCTGGGTTTCTTACAATGAGCAGTTCTTC. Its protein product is CASWVSYNEQFF.

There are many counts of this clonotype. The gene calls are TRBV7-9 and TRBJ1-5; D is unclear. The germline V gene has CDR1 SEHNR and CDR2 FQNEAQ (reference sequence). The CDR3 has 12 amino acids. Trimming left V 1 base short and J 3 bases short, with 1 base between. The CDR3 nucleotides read TGTGCCAGCAGCTTAGACAATCAGCCCCAGCATTTT. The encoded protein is CASSLDNQPQHF.

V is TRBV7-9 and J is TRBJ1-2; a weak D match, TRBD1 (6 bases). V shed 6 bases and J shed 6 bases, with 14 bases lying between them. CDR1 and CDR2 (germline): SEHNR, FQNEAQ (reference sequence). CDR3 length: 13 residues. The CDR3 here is CASRGRGGDGYTF. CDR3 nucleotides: TGTGCCAGCAGAGGGCGTGGGGGCGATGGCTACACCTTC.

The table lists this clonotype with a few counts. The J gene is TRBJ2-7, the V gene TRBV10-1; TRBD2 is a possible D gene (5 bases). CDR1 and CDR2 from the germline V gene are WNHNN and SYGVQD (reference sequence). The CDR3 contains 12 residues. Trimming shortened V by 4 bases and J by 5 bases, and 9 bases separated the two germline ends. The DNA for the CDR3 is TGCGCCAGCAGTGCGGGGTTCCACGAGCAGTACTTC. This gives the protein CASSAGFHEQYF.

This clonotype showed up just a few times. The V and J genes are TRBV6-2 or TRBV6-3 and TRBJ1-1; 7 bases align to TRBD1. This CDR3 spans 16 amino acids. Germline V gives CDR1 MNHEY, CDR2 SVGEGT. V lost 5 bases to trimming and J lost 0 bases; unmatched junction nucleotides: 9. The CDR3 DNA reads TGTGCCAGCAGTGACCGCAGGGGGAGCATGAACACTGAAGCTTTCTTT. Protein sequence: CASSDRRGSMNTEAFF.

CDR3 loop: CASSQGTVSSGANVLTF. Written as DNA, the CDR3 is TGTGCCAGCAGCCAGGGGACAGTGAGCTCTGGGGCCAACGTCCTGACTTTC. The rearrangement joins TRBV11-2 to TRBJ2-6, with 7 bases aligning to TRBD1. The J segment lost 0 bases and the V segment lost 5 bases, leaving 7 bases of the junction unmatched. CDR1 and CDR2 (germline): SGHAT, FQNNGV. The CDR3 is 17 amino acids. The full variable domain, in which reference TRBV11-2 and TRBJ2-6 provide the parts outside the CDR3, is EAGVAQSPRYKIIEKRQSVAFWCNPISGHATLYWYQQILGQGPKLLIQFQNNGVVDDSQLPKDRFSAERLKGVDSTLKIQPAKLEDSAVYLCASSQGTVSSGANVLTFGAGSRLTVL.